One sample yielded the 14 T cell receptor beta chains listed below, sequenced in a study of blood T cell repertoires in COVID-19. Assay: immunoSEQ multiplex PCR; the TCRdb copy retains only in-frame clones and omits some. This table has some 86,000 clones, approximately 88% appearing once. Sequencing used peripheral blood. The receptor set was obtained from an elderly woman with active or convalescent COVID-19.

The chain links TRBV7-8 to TRBJ2-7, with D maybe TRBD2 (5 bases). The V and J ends lost 3 bases and 0 bases respectively, with 18 bases between them. The CDR3 loop spans 17 amino acids. CDR1 SGHVS and CDR2 FQNEAQ come from the germline V gene. DNA of the CDR3: TGTGCCAGCAGCTTTTCGGTCGGGTGGGAGAGCTCCTACGAGCAGTACTTC. As protein: CASSFSVGWESSYEQYF.

The gene calls are TRBV30 and TRBJ1-6; maybe TRBD1 (5 bases). This CDR3 spans 14 amino acids. CDR1 is GTSNPN and CDR2 is SVGIG in the germline V gene (reference sequence). Trimming cost V 2 bases and J 10 bases, with 15 bases left between them. CDR3 residues: CAWSPGGGGSPLHF. The CDR3 nucleotides read TGTGCCTGGAGTCCTGGGGGGGGTGGATCACCCCTCCACTTT.

V gene TRBV19 combines with J gene TRBJ1-3; D is unresolved. Germline values: CDR1 LNHDA, CDR2 SQIVND (reference sequence). The CDR3 runs to 15 residues. V lost 5 bases and J 3 bases, leaving 14 bases between the germline ends. Here the CDR3 reads CASSPARAGGNTIYF. CDR3 DNA sequence: TGTGCCAGTAGTCCAGCCCGGGCGGGTGGAAACACCATATATTTT.

J is TRBJ1-2 and V is TRBV2; D call uncertain. Germline values: CDR1 SNHLY, CDR2 FYNNEI. The CDR3 has 15 residues. Deletions cut 2 bases from V and 4 bases from J, with 14 bases between. CDR3 loop: CASSEQVALSYGYTF. In nucleotides, the CDR3 is TGTGCCAGCAGTGAACAGGTGGCCCTGAGCTATGGCTACACCTTC.

A remark on this clone: Different DNA sequences within this sample yield the same CDR3. This sequence joins TRBV7-9 and TRBJ2-7, with D perhaps matching TRBD2 (7 bases). This CDR3 contains 13 residues. The germline V gene encodes CDR1 SEHNR and CDR2 FQNEAQ (reference sequence). The V and J ends lost 5 bases and 3 bases respectively, with 11 bases between them. The CDR3 region is CASSPGGLYEQYF. The CDR3 DNA sequence: TGTGCCAGCAGCCCCGGGGGGCTCTACGAGCAGTACTTC. The variable domain in full, with the rest retrieved from reference TRBV7-9 and TRBJ2-7, is DTGVSQNPRHKITKRGQNVTFRCDPISEHNRLYWYRQTLGQGPEFLTYFQNEAQLEKSRLLSDRFSAERPKGSFSTLEIQRTEQGDSAMYLCASSPGGLYEQYFGPGTRLTVT.

The chain recombines TRBV2 with TRBJ1-5; D perhaps matches TRBD1 (6 bases). The ends were cut back, 2 bases at V and 5 bases at J, with 13 bases in the middle. This CDR3 is built from 15 residues. CDR1 is SNHLY and CDR2 is FYNNEI in the germline V gene. The CDR3 sequence is CASSERQVGDQPQHF. CDR3 nucleotides: TGTGCCAGCAGTGAACGACAGGTTGGGGATCAGCCCCAGCATTTT.

In this sample, this clone turned up once. The chain is built from TRBV28 and TRBJ1-1; D not certain. The V gene's germline CDR1 is MDHEN and CDR2 SYDVKM. V was shortened by 4 bases and J by 1 base, with 13 bases between the two germline ends. The CDR3 spans 15 residues. The CDR3 nucleotides are TGTGCCAGCAGTTCAGGTTCGATCGGGAACACTGAAGCTTTCTTT. The encoded protein is CASSSGSIGNTEAFF.

The chain joins TRBV6-5 to TRBJ1-1; D ambiguous. V was clipped by 8 bases and J by 1 base, with 11 bases between them. Germline values: CDR1 MNHEY, CDR2 SVGAGI. This CDR3 comprises 13 residues. DNA for the CDR3: TGTGCCAGCCACGTGGGCCCGAACACTGAAGCTTTCTTT. Protein product: CASHVGPNTEAFF.

The V and J genes are TRBV11-2 and TRBJ1-2; the D is unclear. Germline V gene data show CDR1 as SGHAT and CDR2 as FQNNGV. Trimming took off 5 bases at V and 5 bases at J, with 12 bases between the two ends. The length of the CDR3 is 13 residues. The CDR3 DNA follows: TGTGCCAGCAGCCTCAATTCGGGATATGGCTACACCTTC. As protein: CASSLNSGYGYTF.

This clone was seen more than once but under ten times. The chain carries TRBV2 and TRBJ1-4, with TRBD1 identical over 8 bases. Germline CDR1 and CDR2: SNHLY and FYNNEI. V shed 5 bases and J 7 bases; nucleotides not matched to a gene: 6. The CDR3 contains 14 residues. The CDR3 region is CASSLDREGEKLFF. In DNA, the CDR3 is TGTGCCAGCAGTTTGGACAGGGAGGGTGAAAAACTGTTTTTT.

The chain links TRBV30 to TRBJ1-5; D possibly corresponds to TRBD1 (5 bases). This CDR3 region has 13 residues. V lost 0 bases, J lost 4 bases, and 7 bases lay in between. The V gene's germline CDR1 is GTSNPN and CDR2 SVGIG (reference sequence). CDR3 in DNA: TGTGCCTGGAGTGTAAAGGGGAATCAGCCCCAGCATTTT. It translates to CAWSVKGNQPQHF. The variable domain in full, completed from reference TRBV30 and TRBJ1-5, reads SQTIHQWPATLVQPVGSPLSLECTVEGTSNPNLYWYRQAAGRGLQLLFYSVGIGQISSEVPQNLSASRPQDRQFILSSKKLLLSDSGFYLCAWSVKGNQPQHFGDGTRLSIL.

The chain combines TRBV5-5 with TRBJ1-2, with 8 bases that match TRBD1. This CDR3 comprises 15 residues. The ends lost 0 bases at V and 4 bases at J; junction bases unmatched: 5. In germline, CDR1 is SGHKS, CDR2 YYEKEE (reference sequence). CDR3 sequence reads: CASSLGQGAFYGYTF. The CDR3 region has the DNA TGTGCCAGCAGCTTGGGGCAGGGGGCTTTCTATGGCTACACCTTC.

The table lists this clone with a count of one. The chain couples TRBV27 to TRBJ2-5; TRBD1 matches 8 bases. Germline V gene data show CDR1 as MNHEY and CDR2 as SMNVEV (reference sequence). V was clipped by 4 bases and J by 1 base; unmatched bases: 8. There are 16 residues in the CDR3. The CDR3 loop is CASSYGTGNIQETQYF. The CDR3 coding sequence is TGTGCCAGCAGTTATGGGACAGGAAACATCCAAGAGACCCAGTACTTC.

DNA for the CDR3: TGTGCCACCAGTGGAACCGGGACAGGGACCGAGACCCAGTACTTC. Residues: CATSGTGTGTETQYF. The gene calls are TRBV24-1 and TRBJ2-5; 9 bases fit TRBD1. Germline V gene lookup returns CDR1 KGHDR and CDR2 SFDVKD. This CDR3 comprises 15 residues. V trimming: 5 bases; J trimming: 5 bases; junction bases outside the gene matches: 8.